This TCR beta chain stems from a study of post-analysis software for immune sequencing data. Across the study: Multiple sclerosis in the patients followed relapsing-remitting, secondary progressive and progressive-relapsing courses.

Researchers reported that TCR beta cDNA libraries carried unique molecular identifiers. Yield was about 500,000 cDNA molecules from around 1 to 9.1 million T cells. TCRdb re-derived calls from the PCR reads in MiXCR, one entry per CDR3 protein. The repertoire holds hundreds of thousands of distinct CDR3 sequences, with 25% to 30% as singletons. Germline V CDR1 and CDR2: SGHKS, YYEKEE (reference sequence). The CDR3 runs to 16 residues. V gave up 4 bases and J gave up 1 base; unmatched junction bases: 8. Points on this clonotype: Its antigen is still unknown.

General observations from the study: In patients, four to six TRBV segments were more frequent than in controls, with TRBV5-6, TRBV5-1 and TRBV20-1 among them. Comparison with controls showed significantly lower normalized Chao1 diversity in multiple sclerosis patients.

The V call is TRBV5-5, the J call TRBJ1-1; 9 nucleotides align to TRBD1. The sequence was collected from a girl under 18 with multiple sclerosis. The sequencing sample was made of blood. CDR3 nucleotide sequence: TGTGCCAGCAGCAAATACAGGGGGCACGGGAACACTGAAGCTTTCTTT. Its protein product is CASSKYRGHGNTEAFF.